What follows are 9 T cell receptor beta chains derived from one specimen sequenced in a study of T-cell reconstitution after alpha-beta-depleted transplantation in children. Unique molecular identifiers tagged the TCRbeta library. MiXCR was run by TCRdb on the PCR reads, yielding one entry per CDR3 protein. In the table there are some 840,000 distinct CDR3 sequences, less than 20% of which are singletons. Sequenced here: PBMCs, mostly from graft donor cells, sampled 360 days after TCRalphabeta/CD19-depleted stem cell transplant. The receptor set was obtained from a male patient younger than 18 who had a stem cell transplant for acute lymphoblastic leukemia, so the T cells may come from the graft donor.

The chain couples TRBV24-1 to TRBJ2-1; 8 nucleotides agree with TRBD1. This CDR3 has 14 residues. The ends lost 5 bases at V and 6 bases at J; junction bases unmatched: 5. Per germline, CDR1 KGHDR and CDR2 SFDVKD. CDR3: CATSGDRIRNEQFF. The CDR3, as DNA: TGTGCCACCAGTGGGGACAGGATTCGCAATGAGCAGTTCTTC.

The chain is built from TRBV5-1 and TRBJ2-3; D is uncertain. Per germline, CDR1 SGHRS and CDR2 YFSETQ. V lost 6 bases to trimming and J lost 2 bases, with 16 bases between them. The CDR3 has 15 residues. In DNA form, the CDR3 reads TGCGCCAGCATCATTCAACGATCGTACACAGATACGCAGTATTTT. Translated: CASIIQRSYTDTQYF.

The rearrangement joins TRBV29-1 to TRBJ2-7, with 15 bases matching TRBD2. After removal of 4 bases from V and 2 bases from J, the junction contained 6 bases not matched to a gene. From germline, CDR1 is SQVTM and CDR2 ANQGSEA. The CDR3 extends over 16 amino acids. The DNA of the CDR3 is TGCAGCGTTGGGGGACTAGCGGGAGGTCGTACCTACGAGCAGTACTTC. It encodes CSVGGLAGGRTYEQYF.

The CDR3 here is CASSPLQTLTASDTGELFF. CDR3 coding DNA: TGTGCCAGCAGCCCCCTACAGACCCTGACCGCATCCGACACCGGGGAGCTGTTTTTT. This rearrangement joins TRBV9 to TRBJ2-2, with D unclear. The ends were cut back, 4 bases at V and 3 bases at J, with 25 bases in the middle. Germline assignment: CDR1 SGDLS and CDR2 YYNGEE. This CDR3 has 19 residues.

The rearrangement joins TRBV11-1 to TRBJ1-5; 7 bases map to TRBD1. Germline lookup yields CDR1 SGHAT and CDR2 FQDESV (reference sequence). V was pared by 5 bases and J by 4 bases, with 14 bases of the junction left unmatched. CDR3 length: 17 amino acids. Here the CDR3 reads CASSPVLKGGNNQPQHF. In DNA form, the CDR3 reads TGTGCCAGCAGCCCCGTTTTAAAAGGGGGCAATAATCAGCCCCAGCATTTT.

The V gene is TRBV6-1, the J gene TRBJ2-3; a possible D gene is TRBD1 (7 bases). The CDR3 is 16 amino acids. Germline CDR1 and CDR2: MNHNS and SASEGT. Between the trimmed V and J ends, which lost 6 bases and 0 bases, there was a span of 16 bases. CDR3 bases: TGTGCCAGCAGCCCCCAGGGGGGACTTAGCACAGATACGCAGTATTTT. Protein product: CASSPQGGLSTDTQYF.

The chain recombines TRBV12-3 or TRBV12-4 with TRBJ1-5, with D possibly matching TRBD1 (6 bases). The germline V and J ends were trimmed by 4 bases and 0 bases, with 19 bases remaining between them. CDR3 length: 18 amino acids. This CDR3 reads CASSSLTGTSYSNQPQHF. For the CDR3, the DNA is TGTGCCAGCAGTTCCCTTACAGGGACATCATATAGCAATCAGCCCCAGCATTTT.

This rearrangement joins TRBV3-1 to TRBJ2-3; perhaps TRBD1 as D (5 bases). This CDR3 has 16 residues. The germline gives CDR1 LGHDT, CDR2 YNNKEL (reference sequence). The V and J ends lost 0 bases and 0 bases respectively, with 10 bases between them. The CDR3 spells CASSQDLGVSTDTQYF. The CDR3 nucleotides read TGTGCCAGCAGCCAAGATCTAGGGGTTAGCACAGATACGCAGTATTTT.

The CDR3 DNA follows: TGTGCCAGCAGTTTAGGAAAGGCAGATACGCAGTATTTT. Protein sequence: CASSLGKADTQYF. J is TRBJ2-3 and V is TRBV12-3 or TRBV12-4; the D is unclear. The CDR3 contains 13 residues. V lost 1 base, J lost 4 bases, and 6 bases lay in between.